This record looks at one T cell receptor (beta chain) sequence and its context. What it recognizes is unknown. This sample is drawn from a study of T cell responses to AZD1222 COVID-19 vaccine. Study results and caveats: Targets within unmutated variant regions were reportedly found for nearly half of spike-specific TCRs. Donors were largely white British and mainly female; clonal diversity was possibly underestimated. Spike-specific TCR breadth and depth both grew after two AZD1222 doses. Baseline serostatus was positive in only a handful of AZD1222 recipients.

Libraries were prepared by immunoSEQ multiplex PCR; TCRdb keeps only in-frame clonotypes and omits some of them. The data show around 130,000 clones, with 85% to 95% seen just once and roughly 6.6% held by the top ten. The CDR3 has 13 residues. From germline, CDR1 is SGHDN and CDR2 FVKESK. The V end was cut by 4 bases, the J end by 4 bases, with 10 bases between. V is TRBV14 and J is TRBJ1-2; TRBD1 is a possible D gene (5 bases). The clonotype originates from an adult in good health. The starting material was peripheral blood, obtained on day 0 of AZD1222 vaccination. CDR3 region: CASSPVGLYGYTF. In DNA form, the CDR3 reads TGTGCCAGCAGCCCGGTGGGGCTCTATGGCTACACCTTC.